This entry lists 5 T cell receptor beta chains sequenced from one sample in a study of cytomegalovirus exposure and HLA in healthy donors. Data came from immunoSEQ multiplex PCR; TCRdb stores just in-frame clones and leaves some out. The sample consists of roughly 270,000 clones, roughly 90% of them appearing once. The specimen sequenced was PBMCs. These receptor sequences come from a woman aged 18-29 years in good health and CMV-seronegative.

J is TRBJ1-1 and V is TRBV11-2, with D maybe TRBD1 (5 bases). Trimming removed 2 bases from V and 5 bases from J, with 15 bases in between. The V gene's germline CDR1 is SGHAT and CDR2 FQNNGV. This CDR3 region has 15 residues. CDR3: CASSLSRGRGTEAFF. CDR3 coding DNA: TGTGCCAGCAGCTTAAGTAGGGGTAGGGGAACTGAAGCTTTCTTT.

The CDR3 nucleotides read TGTGCCAGTAGTATACGGGACAGAGATAATTCACCCCTCCACTTT. Translation gives CASSIRDRDNSPLHF. The chain joins TRBV19 to TRBJ1-6, with 7 nucleotides matching TRBD1. The CDR3 length is 15 residues. Germline CDR1 and CDR2: LNHDA and SQIVND (reference sequence). With V trimmed by 2 bases and J by 5 bases, 3 bases remained unmatched.

This chain joins TRBV9 and TRBJ2-2; D is possibly TRBD1 (5 bases). Trimming took off 1 base at V and 4 bases at J, with 11 bases between the two ends. Germline values: CDR1 SGDLS, CDR2 YYNGEE. CDR3 length equals 15 residues. The CDR3 reads CASSVWRTTTGELFF. The CDR3 DNA follows: TGTGCCAGCAGCGTATGGCGGACAACCACCGGGGAGCTGTTTTTT.

This clone was detected only a few times. This chain uses TRBV2 with TRBJ2-7, with 9 bases aligning to TRBD1. With 8 bases clipped from V and 2 bases from J, the junction kept 7 bases outside the gene matches. Germline V lookup: CDR1 SNHLY, CDR2 FYNNEI. The CDR3 has 14 residues. CDR3 DNA sequence: TGTGCCAGCCGTCCGACAGGGGGGGCCTACGAGCAGTACTTC. Protein sequence: CASRPTGGAYEQYF. Variable domain in full (rest from reference TRBV2 and TRBJ2-7): EPEVTQTPSHQVTQMGQEVILRCVPISNHLYFYWYRQILGQKVEFLVSFYNNEISEKSEIFDDQFSVERPDGSNFTLKIRSTKLEDSAMYFCASRPTGGAYEQYFGPGTRLTVT.

This clone was seen just once. The chain has TRBV5-1 and TRBJ1-5; D is unresolved. Germline values: CDR1 SGHRS, CDR2 YFSETQ. The ends were cut back, 0 bases at V and 0 bases at J, with 10 bases in the middle. The CDR3 sequence is 16 residues long. CDR3 residues: CASSLERSYSNQPQHF. As DNA, the CDR3 is TGCGCCAGCAGCTTGGAACGTAGTTATAGCAATCAGCCCCAGCATTTT.